This T cell receptor beta chain appears in the sequencing data of a study of blood T cells in healthy people across ages. Only a few counts were recorded for this clonotype. CDR1 is MGHDK and CDR2 is SYGVNS in the germline V gene. The germline V and J ends were trimmed by 4 bases and 8 bases, with 8 bases remaining between them. The CDR3 runs 12 residues. Total RNA extraction produced at least 5.5 micrograms (per sample) for the study. A second PCR of 7 to 11 cycles used a sample-barcoded 5' primer and a J-beta primer mix. TCRdb re-called the 5' RACE reads through MiXCR, storing one row per CDR3 protein. The table shows 980,000 or so distinct CDR3 sequences, with around 46% occurring only once.

The sequenced sample consisted of blood. The chain employs TRBV25-1 and TRBJ1-4; possible D gene TRBD1, 5 bases. The clonotype originates from a man between 25 and 39 years old in good health. CDR3 DNA: TGTGCCAGCAGTGGGGACTCCGAAAAACTGTTTTTT. This encodes CASSGDSEKLFF.